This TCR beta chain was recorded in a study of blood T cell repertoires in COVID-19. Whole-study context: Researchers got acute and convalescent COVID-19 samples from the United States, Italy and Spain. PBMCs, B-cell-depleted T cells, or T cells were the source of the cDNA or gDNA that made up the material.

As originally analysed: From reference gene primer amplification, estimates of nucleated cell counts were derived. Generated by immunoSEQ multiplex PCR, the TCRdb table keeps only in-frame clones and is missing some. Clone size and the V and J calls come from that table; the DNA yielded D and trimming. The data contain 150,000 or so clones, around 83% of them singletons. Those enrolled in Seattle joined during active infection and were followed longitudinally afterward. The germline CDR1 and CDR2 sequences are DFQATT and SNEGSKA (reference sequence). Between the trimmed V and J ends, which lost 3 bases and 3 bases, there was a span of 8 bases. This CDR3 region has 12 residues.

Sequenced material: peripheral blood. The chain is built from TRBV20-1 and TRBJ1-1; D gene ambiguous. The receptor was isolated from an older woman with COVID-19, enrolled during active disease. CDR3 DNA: TGCAGTGCTAGTTCCGGTGACACTGAAGCTTTCTTT. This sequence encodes CSASSGDTEAFF.